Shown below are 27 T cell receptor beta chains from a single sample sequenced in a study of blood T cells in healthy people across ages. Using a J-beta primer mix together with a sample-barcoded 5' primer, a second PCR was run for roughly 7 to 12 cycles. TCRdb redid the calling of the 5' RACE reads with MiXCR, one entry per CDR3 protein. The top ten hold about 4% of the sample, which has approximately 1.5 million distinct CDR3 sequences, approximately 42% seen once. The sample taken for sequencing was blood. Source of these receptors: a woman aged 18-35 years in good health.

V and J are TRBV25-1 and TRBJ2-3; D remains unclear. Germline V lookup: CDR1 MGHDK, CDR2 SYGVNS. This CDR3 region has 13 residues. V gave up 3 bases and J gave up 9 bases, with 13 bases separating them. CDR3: CASSDTLAGTQYF. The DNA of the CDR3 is TGTGCCAGCAGTGACACCCTCGCCGGGACGCAGTATTTT. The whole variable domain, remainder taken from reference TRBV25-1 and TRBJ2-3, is EADIYQTPRYLVIGTGKKITLECSQTMGHDKMYWYQQDPGMELHLIHYSYGVNSTEKGDLSSESTVSRIRTEHFPLTLESARPSHTSQYLCASSDTLAGTQYFGPGTRLTVL.

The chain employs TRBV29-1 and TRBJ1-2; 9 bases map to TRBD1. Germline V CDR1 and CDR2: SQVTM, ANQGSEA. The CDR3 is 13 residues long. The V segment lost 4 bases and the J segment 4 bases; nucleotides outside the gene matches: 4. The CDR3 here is CSVGDRVTYGYTF. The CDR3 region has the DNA TGCAGCGTTGGGGACAGGGTAACCTATGGCTACACCTTC. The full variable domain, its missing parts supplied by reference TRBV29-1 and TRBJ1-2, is SAVISQKPSRDICQRGTSLTIQCQVDSQVTMMFWYRQQPGQSLTLIATANQGSEATYESGFVIDKFPISRPNLTFSTLTVSNMSPEDSSIYLCSVGDRVTYGYTFGSGTRLTVV.

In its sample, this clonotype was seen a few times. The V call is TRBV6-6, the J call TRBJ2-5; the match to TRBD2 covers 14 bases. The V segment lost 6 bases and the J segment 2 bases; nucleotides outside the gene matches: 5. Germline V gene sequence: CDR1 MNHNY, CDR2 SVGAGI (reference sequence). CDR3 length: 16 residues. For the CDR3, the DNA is TGTGCCAGCAGGACTAGCGGGAGGGGAGGTCAAGAGACCCAGTACTTC. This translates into CASRTSGRGGQETQYF.

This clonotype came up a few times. CDR3 protein: CASSGERAGSYNEQFF. The CDR3 region has the DNA TGTGCCAGCAGTGGGGAGCGGGCGGGTTCCTACAATGAGCAGTTCTTC. V is TRBV6-1 and J is TRBJ2-1; perhaps TRBD2 as D (6 bases). CDR1 is MNHNS, CDR2 SASEGT, per germline. V lost 4 bases and J lost 1, with 14 bases in between. This CDR3 is 16 amino acids long.

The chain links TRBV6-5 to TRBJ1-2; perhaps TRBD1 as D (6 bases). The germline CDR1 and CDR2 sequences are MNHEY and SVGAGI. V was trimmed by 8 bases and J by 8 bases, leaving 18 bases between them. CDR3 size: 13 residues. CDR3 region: CASRLTGFGGYTF. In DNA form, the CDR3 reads TGTGCCAGCCGCCTAACAGGGTTTGGCGGCTACACCTTC.

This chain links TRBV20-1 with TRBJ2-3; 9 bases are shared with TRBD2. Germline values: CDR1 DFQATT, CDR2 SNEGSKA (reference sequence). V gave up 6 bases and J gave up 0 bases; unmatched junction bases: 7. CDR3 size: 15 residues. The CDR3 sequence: CSADLAGASTDTQYF. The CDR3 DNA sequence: TGCAGTGCGGATTTAGCGGGGGCCAGCACAGATACGCAGTATTTT.

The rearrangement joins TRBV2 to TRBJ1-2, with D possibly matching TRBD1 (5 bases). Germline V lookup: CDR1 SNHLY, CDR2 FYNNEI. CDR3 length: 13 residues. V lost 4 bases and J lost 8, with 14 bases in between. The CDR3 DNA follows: TGTGCCAGCAGTGTCGGGGCCCCTGTGGGCTACACCTTC. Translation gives CASSVGAPVGYTF.

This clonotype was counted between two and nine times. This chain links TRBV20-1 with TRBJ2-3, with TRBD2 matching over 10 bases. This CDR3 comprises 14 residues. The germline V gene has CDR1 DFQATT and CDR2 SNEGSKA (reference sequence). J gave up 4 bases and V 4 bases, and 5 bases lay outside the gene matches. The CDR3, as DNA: TGCAGTGCTATGCCTAGCGGGAGTGCAGATACGCAGTATTTT. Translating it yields CSAMPSGSADTQYF.

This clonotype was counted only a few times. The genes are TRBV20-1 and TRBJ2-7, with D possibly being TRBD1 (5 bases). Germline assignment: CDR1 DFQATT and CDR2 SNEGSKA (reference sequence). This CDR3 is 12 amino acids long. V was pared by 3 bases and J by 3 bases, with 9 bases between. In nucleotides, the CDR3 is TGCAGTGCTAGGGTGCAGGGCTACGAGCAGTACTTC. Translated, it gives CSARVQGYEQYF.

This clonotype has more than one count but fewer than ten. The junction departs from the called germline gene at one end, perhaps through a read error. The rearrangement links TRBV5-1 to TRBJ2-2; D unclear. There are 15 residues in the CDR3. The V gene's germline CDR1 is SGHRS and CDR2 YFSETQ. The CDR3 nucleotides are TGTGCCAGCAGCTTAGGGCGAGCGAACACCGGGGAGCTGTTTTTT. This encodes CASSLGRANTGELFF.

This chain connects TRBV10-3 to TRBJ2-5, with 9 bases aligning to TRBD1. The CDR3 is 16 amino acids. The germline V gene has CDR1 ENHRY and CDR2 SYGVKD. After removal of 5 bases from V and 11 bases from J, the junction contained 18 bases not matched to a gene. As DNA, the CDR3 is TGTGCCATCAGTTTTACCGGGACAGGGTCTCGGGGTGAGCAGTACTTC. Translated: CAISFTGTGSRGEQYF.

The CDR3 nucleotides are TGTGCCAGCGGGTGGACAGGGGGCAATCAGCCCCAGCATTTT. It yields the protein CASGWTGGNQPQHF. J is TRBJ1-5 and V is TRBV6-1; 9 bases are a match to TRBD1. This CDR3 has 14 residues. The trim removed 8 bases at V and 2 bases at J, leaving 4 bases unmatched. In germline, CDR1 is MNHNS, CDR2 SASEGT.

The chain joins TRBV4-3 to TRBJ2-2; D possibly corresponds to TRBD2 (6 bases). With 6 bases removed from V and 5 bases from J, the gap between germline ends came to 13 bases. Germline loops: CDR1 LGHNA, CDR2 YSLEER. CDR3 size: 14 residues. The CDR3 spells CASSNSGPTGELFF. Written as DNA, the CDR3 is TGCGCCAGCAGTAATAGCGGCCCGACCGGGGAGCTGTTTTTT.

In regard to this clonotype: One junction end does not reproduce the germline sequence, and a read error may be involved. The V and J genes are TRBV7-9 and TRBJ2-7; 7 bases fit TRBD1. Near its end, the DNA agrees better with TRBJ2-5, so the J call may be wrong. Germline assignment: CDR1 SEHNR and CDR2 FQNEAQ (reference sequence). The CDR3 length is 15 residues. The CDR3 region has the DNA TGTGCCAGCAGCTCAAGAGACAGGGTCCAAGGGACCCAGTACTTC. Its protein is CASSSRDRVQGTQYF.

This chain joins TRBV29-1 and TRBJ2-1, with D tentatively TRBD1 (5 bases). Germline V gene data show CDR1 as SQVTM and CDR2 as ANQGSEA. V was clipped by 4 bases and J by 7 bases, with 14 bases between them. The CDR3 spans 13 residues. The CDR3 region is CSVARDSVNEQFF. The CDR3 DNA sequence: TGCAGCGTTGCCCGAGACAGTGTAAATGAGCAGTTCTTC.

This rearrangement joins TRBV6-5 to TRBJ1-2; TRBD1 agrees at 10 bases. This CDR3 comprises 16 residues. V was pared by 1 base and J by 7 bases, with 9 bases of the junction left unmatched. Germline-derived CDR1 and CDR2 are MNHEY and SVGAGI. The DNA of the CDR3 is TGTGCCAGCAGTTACTATGCCGGGACAGGGGAAGGTGGCTACACCTTC. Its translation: CASSYYAGTGEGGYTF.

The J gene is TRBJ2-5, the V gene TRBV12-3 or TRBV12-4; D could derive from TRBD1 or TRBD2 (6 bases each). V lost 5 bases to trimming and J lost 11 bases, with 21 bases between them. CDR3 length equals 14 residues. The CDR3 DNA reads TGTGCCAGCAGTCCAACCGGACAGCGGAGGGAGCAGTACTTC. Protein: CASSPTGQRREQYF.

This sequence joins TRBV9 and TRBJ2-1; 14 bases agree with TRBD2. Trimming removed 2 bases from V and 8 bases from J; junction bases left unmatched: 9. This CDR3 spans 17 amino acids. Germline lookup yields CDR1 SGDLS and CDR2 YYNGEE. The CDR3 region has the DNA TGTGCCAGCAGCGTCAGGGGACTAGCGGGAGCGTTAGATGAGCAGTTCTTC. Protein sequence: CASSVRGLAGALDEQFF.

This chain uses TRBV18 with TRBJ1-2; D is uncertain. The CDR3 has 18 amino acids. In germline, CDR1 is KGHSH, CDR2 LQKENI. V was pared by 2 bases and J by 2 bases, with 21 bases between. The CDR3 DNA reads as TGTGCCAGCTCACCAATAATGAAGTCCTCAGCGGAAAACTATGGCTACACCTTC. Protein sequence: CASSPIMKSSAENYGYTF.

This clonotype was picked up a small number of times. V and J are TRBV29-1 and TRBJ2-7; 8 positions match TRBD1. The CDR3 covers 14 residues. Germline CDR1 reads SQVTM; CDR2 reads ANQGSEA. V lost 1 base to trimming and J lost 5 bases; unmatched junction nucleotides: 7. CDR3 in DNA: TGCAGCGTTGAAGGACAGGGGAATAGGAACGAGCAGTACTTC. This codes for CSVEGQGNRNEQYF.

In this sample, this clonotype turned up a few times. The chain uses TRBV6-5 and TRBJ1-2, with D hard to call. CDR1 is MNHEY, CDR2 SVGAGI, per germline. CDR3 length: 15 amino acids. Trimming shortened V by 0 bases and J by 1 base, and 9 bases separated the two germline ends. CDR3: CASSYSRGSNYGYTF. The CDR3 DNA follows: TGTGCCAGCAGTTACTCAAGAGGTAGTAACTATGGCTACACCTTC.

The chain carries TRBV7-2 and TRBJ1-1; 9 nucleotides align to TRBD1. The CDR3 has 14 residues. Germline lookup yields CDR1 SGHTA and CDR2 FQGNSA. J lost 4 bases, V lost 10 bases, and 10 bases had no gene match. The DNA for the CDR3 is TGTGCCAACAGACCTACAGGGGGCAGCACTGAAGCTTTCTTT. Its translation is CANRPTGGSTEAFF.

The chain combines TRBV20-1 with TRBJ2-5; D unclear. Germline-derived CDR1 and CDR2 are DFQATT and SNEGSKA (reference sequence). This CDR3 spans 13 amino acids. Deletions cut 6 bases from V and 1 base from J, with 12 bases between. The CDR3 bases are TGCAGTGCCAGAAAGCACTTCCAAGAGACCCAGTACTTC. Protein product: CSARKHFQETQYF.

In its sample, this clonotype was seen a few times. CDR3 region: CASSVGVNQETQYF. CDR3 sequence (DNA): TGTGCCAGCAGCGTAGGGGTGAACCAAGAGACCCAGTACTTC. This chain joins TRBV9 and TRBJ2-5; D uncertain. Per the germline V gene, CDR1 is SGDLS and CDR2 is YYNGEE. CDR3 length equals 14 residues. The V and J ends lost 0 bases and 0 bases respectively, with 6 bases between them.

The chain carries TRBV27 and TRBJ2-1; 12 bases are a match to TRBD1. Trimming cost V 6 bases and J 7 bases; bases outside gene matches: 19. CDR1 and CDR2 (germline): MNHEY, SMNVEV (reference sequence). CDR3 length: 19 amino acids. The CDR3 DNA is TGTGCCAGCAGCCACCCGGGACAGGGGGCCAATTACGACTATAATGAGCAGTTCTTC. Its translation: CASSHPGQGANYDYNEQFF.

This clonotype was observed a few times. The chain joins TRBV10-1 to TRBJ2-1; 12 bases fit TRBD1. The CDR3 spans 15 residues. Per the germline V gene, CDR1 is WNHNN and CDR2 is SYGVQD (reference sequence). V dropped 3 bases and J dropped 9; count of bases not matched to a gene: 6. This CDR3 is CASSDSGQGAGEQFF. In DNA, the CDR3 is TGCGCCAGCAGTGATTCGGGACAGGGGGCCGGTGAGCAGTTCTTC.

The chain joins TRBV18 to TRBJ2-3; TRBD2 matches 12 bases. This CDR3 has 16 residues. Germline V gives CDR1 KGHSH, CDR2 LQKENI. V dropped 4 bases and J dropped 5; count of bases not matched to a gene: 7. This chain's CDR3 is CASSRLAGALGDTQYF. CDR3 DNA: TGTGCCAGCTCACGACTAGCGGGAGCGTTAGGAGATACGCAGTATTTT. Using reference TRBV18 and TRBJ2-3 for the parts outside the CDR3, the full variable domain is NAGVMQNPRHLVRRRGQEARLRCSPMKGHSHVYWYRQLPEEGLKFMVYLQKENIIDESGMPKERFSAEFPKEGPSILRIQQVVRGDSAAYFCASSRLAGALGDTQYFGPGTRLTVL.